This T cell receptor (beta chain) was captured in a study of cytomegalovirus exposure and HLA in healthy donors. Study at large: Unique TCR beta sequences numbering over 100 million came from 150 million to 200 million T cells in an earlier analysis.

CDR1 is SGHTA, CDR2 FQGNSA, per germline. There are 13 residues in the CDR3. V was cut by 1 base and J by 4 bases, with 5 bases left in between. As to this clone: The antigen is unknown.

Findings and limits, study-wide: Highest at DRB1 and lowest at HLA-C, TCR association rates differed among HLA loci in a later analysis. CMV serostatus was the only recorded immune exposure for donors. Some TCR beta chains (around 180 of them) were listed as cytomegalovirus-associated.

This PCR relied on a set of 60 Vbeta primers and 13 Jbeta primers. Repertoires were generated with immunoSEQ multiplex PCR, while TCRdb's copy carries only in-frame clones and drops some. The sample shows approximately 140,000 clones, about 84% of them seen only once. The rearrangement joins TRBV7-2 to TRBJ1-3; the D gene is possibly TRBD1 (5 bases). This TCR was recovered from a boy younger than 18 in good health and CMV-seronegative. The specimen was PBMCs. The CDR3, as DNA: TGTGCCAGCAGCTTAGAGGGGGGAAACACCATATATTTT. Amino acid sequence: CASSLEGGNTIYF.